These T cell receptor beta chains were read from a single sample in a study of blood T cell repertoires in COVID-19. This table comes from immunoSEQ multiplex PCR, and its TCRdb copy is limited to in-frame clones, with some not included. The data show fewer than 200,000 clones, about 75% seen once. Sequenced: peripheral blood. The receptors stem from a woman aged 70 to 79 with acute or convalescent COVID-19. CDR3s include the opening cysteine and the closing phenylalanine or tryptophan. Each record gives: D gene, J gene, V gene, clone size, CDR3 protein, CDR3 DNA. D genes are given only for firm matches. The listing skips clone size in some rows; elsewhere it reads once, few, many or a size class.

. | TRBJ2-7 | TRBV2 | . | CASSEVGVGVNSYEQYF | TGTGCCAGCAGTGAAGTCGGAGTGGGAGTCAACTCCTACGAGCAGTACTTC
. | TRBJ2-1 | TRBV4-1 | . | CASSHPGTYNEQFF | TGCGCCAGCAGCCACCCCGGGACCTACAATGAGCAGTTCTTC
TRBD1 | TRBJ1-4 | TRBV7-2 | . | CASSLDNRGTVSF | TGTGCCAGCAGCTTAGATAACCGGGGGACAGTCTCATTT
TRBD1 | TRBJ2-2 | TRBV5-4 | . | CASSTGQGNTGELFF | TGTGCCAGCAGCACGGGACAGGGGAACACCGGGGAGCTGTTTTTT
. | TRBJ2-1 | TRBV7-9 | few | CASSLEFGEQFF | TGTGCCAGCAGCTTAGAGTTCGGGGAGCAGTTCTTC
. | TRBJ2-5 | TRBV7-3 | . | CASSLEVRATKYF | TGTGCCAGCAGCTTGGAGGTTCGGGCCACCAAGTACTTC
. | TRBJ1-1 | TRBV6-6 | once | CASTFGGSGNTEAFF | TGTGCCAGCACCTTTGGGGGGAGTGGGAACACTGAAGCTTTCTTT
TRBD1 | TRBJ1-2 | TRBV9 | . | CASSVEGAYGYTF | TGTGCCAGCAGCGTAGAGGGGGCATATGGCTACACCTTC
. | TRBJ1-1 | TRBV7-9 | . | CASRHQGRNTEAFF | TGTGCCAGCAGACATCAGGGTAGGAACACTGAAGCTTTCTTT
TRBD2 | TRBJ2-2 | TRBV9 | . | CASSVGTSANTGELFF | TGTGCCAGCAGCGTAGGGACTAGCGCGAACACCGGGGAGCTGTTTTTT
. | TRBJ1-1 | TRBV2 | . | CASSWGMNTEAFF | TGTGCCAGCAGTTGGGGCATGAACACTGAAGCTTTCTTT
. | TRBJ2-5 | TRBV7-7 | once | CASSYINREETQYF | TGTGCCAGCAGCTACATAAACAGGGAAGAGACCCAGTACTTC
TRBD1 | TRBJ1-5 | TRBV19 | . | CASSDREAQPQHF | TGTGCCAGTAGTGACAGGGAGGCGCAGCCCCAGCATTTT
. | TRBJ2-7 | TRBV27 | . | CASSLGPPTRGTYEQYF | TGTGCCAGCAGTTTAGGCCCACCGACTCGCGGCACCTACGAGCAGTACTTC
. | TRBJ2-1 | TRBV6-4 | . | CASRDSQGYNEQFF | TGTGCCAGCAGAGACAGTCAGGGGTACAATGAGCAGTTCTTC
TRBD2 | TRBJ2-1 | TRBV11-2 | . | CASSGQGLAGVNEQFF | TGTGCCAGCAGCGGCCAGGGACTAGCGGGAGTGAATGAGCAGTTCTTC
TRBD1 | TRBJ1-5 | TRBV6-5 | once | CASSRDRASNQPQHF | TGTGCCAGCAGCCGAGACAGGGCTAGCAATCAGCCCCAGCATTTT
TRBD2 | TRBJ2-1 | TRBV10-1 | . | CASSGGLAGTYNEQFF | TGCGCCAGCAGTGGGGGACTAGCGGGAACCTACAATGAGCAGTTCTTC
TRBD1 | TRBJ2-2 | TRBV24-1 | . | CATSDFNGRGQGAVGELFF | TGTGCCACCAGTGATTTTAACGGGCGGGGACAGGGGGCCGTCGGGGAGCTGTTTTTT
TRBD2 | TRBJ2-2 | TRBV24-1 | . | CATSVRGANTGELFF | TGTGCCACCAGTGTACGGGGGGCGAACACCGGGGAGCTGTTTTTT
TRBD2 | TRBJ2-1 | TRBV7-3 | . | CASSLSASGIYNEQFF | TGTGCCAGCAGCTTATCGGCTAGCGGAATCTACAATGAGCAGTTCTTC
. | TRBJ1-1 | TRBV7-6 | . | CASSRAPGSWNTEAFF | TGTGCCAGCAGCAGGGCCCCGGGGTCTTGGAACACTGAAGCTTTCTTT
. | TRBJ2-7 | TRBV7-2 | . | CASSWRGQGAYEQYF | TGTGCCAGCAGCTGGAGGGGGCAGGGAGCCTACGAGCAGTACTTC
TRBD2 | TRBJ2-3 | TRBV4-1 | . | CASSPLADITDTQYF | TGCGCCAGCAGTCCACTAGCGGACATCACAGATACGCAGTATTTT
. | TRBJ1-5 | TRBV30 | . | CAWSVLQANQPQHF | TGTGCCTGGAGTGTACTCCAGGCCAATCAGCCCCAGCATTTT
. | TRBJ1-1 | TRBV30 | . | CAWLTSIEAFF | TGTGCCTGGTTAACCTCTATTGAAGCTTTCTTT
TRBD2 | TRBJ2-2 | TRBV19 | . | CATSGLAVNTGELFF | TGTGCCACCTCGGGACTAGCGGTGAACACCGGGGAGCTGTTTTTT
. | TRBJ1-5 | TRBV4-1 | once | CASSQDFQNSNQPQHF | TGCGCCAGCAGCCAAGATTTCCAGAATAGCAATCAGCCCCAGCATTTT
. | TRBJ2-7 | TRBV30 | once | CAWSLQGLGEQYF | TGTGCCTGGAGTTTACAGGGATTAGGCGAGCAGTACTTC
. | TRBJ2-2 | TRBV5-5 | . | CASSLADIPAGELFF | TGTGCCAGCAGCTTGGCCGACATCCCCGCCGGGGAGCTGTTTTTT
TRBD2 | TRBJ2-1 | TRBV7-2 | . | CASSHSSGRAYEQFF | TGTGCCAGCAGCCATAGTAGCGGGAGGGCCTATGAGCAGTTCTTC
. | TRBJ1-5 | TRBV10-3 | few | CAISDNVNQPQHF | TGTGCCATCAGTGACAATGTCAATCAGCCCCAGCATTTT
. | TRBJ1-3 | TRBV6-6 | . | CASILSGSGNTIYF | TGTGCCAGCATCCTAAGTGGCTCTGGAAACACCATATATTTT
. | TRBJ1-6 | TRBV6-1 | . | CASSDTGSPLHF | TGTGCCAGCAGTGACACGGGGTCACCCCTCCACTTT
TRBD1 | TRBJ1-4 | TRBV3-1/TRBV3-2 | . | CASSLTGTGDEKLFF | TGTGCCAGCAGCCTAACCGGGACAGGGGACGAAAAACTGTTTTTT
TRBD2 | TRBJ2-1 | TRBV4-1 | . | CASSHPGGLGGDEQFF | TGCGCCAGCAGCCACCCCGGTGGACTAGGTGGCGATGAGCAGTTCTTC
. | TRBJ2-5 | TRBV14 | few | CASRSTQGGVETQYF | TGTGCCAGCCGAAGCACACAGGGCGGTGTGGAGACCCAGTACTTC
TRBD1 | TRBJ1-4 | TRBV29-1 | . | CSVGDRGYEKLFF | TGCAGCGTTGGGGACAGGGGCTATGAAAAACTGTTTTTT
. | TRBJ2-2 | TRBV19 | . | CASTRTRGGELFF | TGTGCCAGTACCCGGACGCGGGGAGGGGAGCTGTTTTTT
. | TRBJ1-2 | TRBV14 | . | CASSLTLNYGYTF | TGTGCCAGCAGCCTAACATTAAACTATGGCTACACCTTC
. | TRBJ1-2 | TRBV30 | . | CAWSPKPSYGYTF | TGTGCCTGGAGTCCTAAACCCTCTTATGGCTACACCTTC
. | TRBJ1-1 | TRBV29-1 | once | CSVVGGGGTEAFF | TGCAGCGTTGTTGGGGGAGGCGGCACTGAAGCTTTCTTT
TRBD1 | TRBJ1-4 | TRBV18 | . | CASSRAGGNEKLFF | TGTGCCAGCTCACGGGCAGGGGGTAATGAAAAACTGTTTTTT
. | TRBJ1-5 | TRBV7-3 | . | CASSSGPRRVSNQPQHF | TGTGCCAGCAGCTCAGGACCCCGGAGGGTTAGCAATCAGCCCCAGCATTTT
. | TRBJ1-1 | TRBV11-3 | . | CASSLAGATEAFF | TGTGCCAGCAGCTTGGCAGGGGCCACTGAAGCTTTCTTT
TRBD2 | TRBJ2-7 | TRBV9 | many | CASSAGLASREQYF | TGTGCCAGCAGCGCGGGACTAGCATCCCGCGAGCAGTACTTC
. | TRBJ2-1 | TRBV19 | once | CASSMNSYNEQFF | TGTGCCAGTAGTATGAACAGCTACAATGAGCAGTTCTTC
. | TRBJ1-3 | TRBV5-6 | . | CASSLVQGGNTIYF | TGTGCCAGCAGCTTGGTCCAGGGAGGAAACACCATATATTTT
. | TRBJ1-6 | TRBV3-1/TRBV3-2 | . | CASRGDSSYSPLHF | TGTGCCAGCAGGGGCGACAGTTCATATTCACCCCTCCACTTT
TRBD2 | TRBJ2-7 | TRBV14 | few | CASAILAGSYEQYF | TGTGCCAGCGCGATACTAGCGGGCTCCTACGAGCAGTACTTC
TRBD1 | TRBJ1-5 | TRBV3-1/TRBV3-2 | . | CASSQGSGGGQPQHF | TGTGCCAGCAGCCAAGGATCAGGGGGCGGTCAGCCCCAGCATTTT
. | TRBJ2-1 | TRBV7-9 | . | CASSLEGGSYNEQFF | TGTGCCAGCAGCTTGGAGGGAGGATCATACAATGAGCAGTTCTTC
TRBD1 | TRBJ2-7 | TRBV5-6 | . | CASSLEGTGAEQYF | TGTGCCAGCAGCTTGGAAGGGACAGGGGCCGAGCAGTACTTC
. | TRBJ1-2 | TRBV6-1 | . | CASSEGFGGLYGYTF | TGTGCCAGCAGTGAAGGGTTCGGAGGACTCTATGGCTACACCTTC